The entry below gives a single T cell receptor beta chain sequence along with its context. Its specificity is not known. This sample was included in a study of T cell responses to AZD1222 COVID-19 vaccine. Points from the study as a whole: At study baseline, merely a handful of AZD1222 recipients were seropositive. Variant regions that are unmutated are reportedly the target of nearly half of spike-specific TCRs.

Germline V gene lookup returns CDR1 LNHDA and CDR2 SQIVND (reference sequence). The CDR3 totals 14 residues. V was pared by 7 bases and J by 5 bases, with 12 bases between. Repertoires were generated with immunoSEQ multiplex PCR, while TCRdb's copy carries only in-frame clones and drops some. The sample lists about 90,000 clones, under 95% occurring once. The source was peripheral blood, collected on day 0 of MenACWY control vaccination. This clonotype originated in an adult in good health. J is TRBJ1-6 and V is TRBV19, with TRBD1 as a possible D gene (5 bases). CDR3: CASIARGNNSPLHF. In DNA form, the CDR3 reads TGTGCCAGTATCGCGCGGGGGAATAATTCACCCCTCCACTTT.